Shown below are 16 T cell receptor beta chains from a single sample sequenced in a study of Tregs in tolerant kidney transplant recipients. Data came from immunoSEQ multiplex PCR; TCRdb stores just in-frame clones and leaves some out. This sample carries more than 1,400 clones, approximately 40% of them seen once, and the ten largest clones take 29%. No antigen is known for these receptors. Material: Tregs from blood grown in culture. The receptors stem from a human donor in good health.

This clone was counted only a few times. This sequence joins TRBV27 and TRBJ1-1; D might be TRBD1 (5 bases). Germline assignment: CDR1 MNHEY and CDR2 SMNVEV (reference sequence). This CDR3 is 15 amino acids long. V dropped 0 bases and J dropped 7 bases, with 15 bases sitting between them. The CDR3 DNA reads as TGTGCCAGCAGTTTATCGTGGAGGGGCGGATATGAAGCTTTCTTT. Translated, it gives CASSLSWRGGYEAFF.

The rearrangement joins TRBV7-6 to TRBJ2-7; D may correspond to TRBD1 or TRBD2 (5 bases each). Trimming removed 3 bases from V and 5 bases from J, with 17 bases in between. This CDR3 comprises 15 residues. Germline CDR1 and CDR2: SGHVS and FNYEAQ. In nucleotides, the CDR3 is TGTGCCAGCAGCTTGGGACCGAGAGTGGGCGACGAGCAGTACTTC. It yields the protein CASSLGPRVGDEQYF.

The chain recombines TRBV6-6 with TRBJ1-2, with D uncertain. Between the trimmed V and J ends, which lost 2 bases and 5 bases, there was a span of 12 bases. CDR1 is MNHNY, CDR2 SVGAGI, per germline (reference sequence). The CDR3 runs to 14 residues. The CDR3 DNA reads TGTGCCAGCAGTTACACCGTACTTGGATATGGCTACACCTTC. It encodes CASSYTVLGYGYTF.

This chain connects TRBV6-4 to TRBJ2-2; 9 nucleotides match TRBD2. The germline gives CDR1 MRHNA, CDR2 SNTAGT. V dropped 9 bases and J dropped 2; count of bases not matched to a gene: 4. CDR3 length: 14 amino acids. CDR3 sequence reads: CASGSGRNTGELFF. CDR3 DNA: TGTGCCAGTGGTAGCGGGAGAAACACCGGGGAGCTGTTTTTT.

The DNA of the CDR3 is TGTGCCAGCAGCTTCGGGACAGTTAATTCACCCCTCCACTTT. Its protein product is CASSFGTVNSPLHF. The gene calls are TRBV7-9 and TRBJ1-6; 7 bases line up with TRBD1. Trimming at V came to 3 bases and at J to 6 bases, leaving 2 bases not matched to a gene. The CDR3 length is 14 residues. Looked up from germline, CDR1 is SEHNR and CDR2 is FQNEAQ (reference sequence).

Concerning this clone itself: Relative to the germline gene, one junction end is altered; a read error may explain this. The gene calls are TRBV10-3 and TRBJ2-3, with D unresolved. This CDR3 contains 13 residues. Germline loops: CDR1 ENHRY, CDR2 SYGVKD. The CDR3 DNA reads as TGTGCCAGCAGTGGACCAGATAGAGATACGCAGTATTTT. The encoded protein is CASSGPDRDTQYF.

This clone is judged large. V is TRBV5-5 and J is TRBJ2-5; D call uncertain. The germline CDR1 and CDR2 sequences are SGHKS and YYEKEE (reference sequence). Trimming removed 2 bases at V and 2 bases at J, with 4 bases between. CDR3 length: 12 amino acids. CDR3 residues: CASSFAQETQYF. CDR3 sequence (DNA): TGTGCCAGCAGCTTCGCGCAAGAGACCCAGTACTTC.

This clone was observed once. The rearrangement links TRBV2 to TRBJ2-3; no firm D call. Germline assignment: CDR1 SNHLY and CDR2 FYNNEI. The CDR3 loop spans 10 amino acids. The ends were cut back, 7 bases at V and 14 bases at J, with 13 bases in the middle. CDR3 sequence reads: CASKPGPRYF. The CDR3 nucleotides read TGTGCCAGCAAGCCGGGCCCCAGGTATTTT.

This rearrangement joins TRBV7-2 to TRBJ2-3; 10 bases match TRBD2. CDR1 and CDR2 from the germline V gene are SGHTA and FQGNSA. The CDR3 runs 16 residues. Trimming removed 4 bases from V and 0 bases from J; junction bases left unmatched: 4. CDR3: CASSSSGSSSTDTQYF. The CDR3 nucleotides read TGTGCCAGCAGCTCTAGCGGGAGCTCTAGCACAGATACGCAGTATTTT.

This clone has more than one count but fewer than ten. V is TRBV6-1 and J is TRBJ1-5; no reliable D call. V lost 2 bases to trimming and J lost 9 bases, with 17 bases between them. Germline values: CDR1 MNHNS, CDR2 SASEGT. CDR3 length: 15 amino acids. CDR3 sequence (DNA): TGTGCCAGCAGTGAACTGCTCAGGCGAAGTCCGCCCCAGCATTTT. Its translation: CASSELLRRSPPQHF.

This sequence joins TRBV19 and TRBJ1-4, with 10 bases lining up with TRBD1. The germline V gene encodes CDR1 LNHDA and CDR2 SQIVND (reference sequence). The V and J ends lost 5 bases and 6 bases, in that order; junction bases with no gene match: 6. The CDR3 is 15 residues long. CDR3 region: CASSRAGTGDEKLFF. For the CDR3, the DNA is TGTGCCAGTAGTCGGGCTGGGACAGGGGATGAAAAACTGTTTTTT.

A note on this clone: Given a far larger clone just one base away, this is likely a sequencing read error. This sample also contains other DNA sequences that code for the same CDR3. V and J are TRBV9 and TRBJ2-7, with D tentatively TRBD1 (5 bases). Trimming left V 0 bases short and J 4 bases short, with 14 bases between. This CDR3 has 15 residues. In germline, CDR1 is SGDLS, CDR2 YYNGEE. Written as DNA, the CDR3 is TGTGCCAGCAGCGTAGGGCCAGGGCGTAGTTACGAGCAGTACTTC. As protein: CASSVGPGRSYEQYF.

Details on this clone: A read error may produce the germline difference seen at one junction end. V usage is TRBV5-4 and J usage is TRBJ1-5; TRBD1 is a possible D gene (6 bases). In germline, CDR1 is SGHNT, CDR2 YYREEE (reference sequence). The CDR3 has 18 amino acids. CDR3 amino acids: CARSLEGTRTVRNQPQHF. CDR3 nucleotide sequence: TGTGCCAGAAGCTTGGAAGGCACTCGGACAGTCCGGAATCAGCCCCAGCATTTT.

The gene calls are TRBV13 and TRBJ2-5; no definite D call. The CDR3 spans 15 residues. CDR1 is PRHDT, CDR2 FYEKMQ, per germline (reference sequence). Trimming left V 6 bases short and J 4 bases short, with 18 bases between. CDR3 nucleotides: TGTGCCAGCAGTACCCGAGACACACTATCAGAGACCCAGTACTTC. It yields the protein CASSTRDTLSETQYF.

The chain joins TRBV10-3 to TRBJ2-3, with TRBD1 matching 10 bases. There are 16 residues in the CDR3. Losses at the gene ends were 6 bases for V and 2 bases for J; bases not matched to a gene: 8. Looked up from germline, CDR1 is ENHRY and CDR2 is SYGVKD. Here the CDR3 DNA reads TGTGCCATCAGAAGACAGGGGGCGGGCAACACAGATACGCAGTATTTT. It specifies CAIRRQGAGNTDTQYF.

This clone was detected a few times. This chain uses TRBV6-1 with TRBJ2-5, with a possible D match to TRBD2 (6 bases). Trimming took 5 bases from V and 7 from J, leaving 17 bases between them. The CDR3 is made up of 14 amino acids. The germline V gene has CDR1 MNHNS and CDR2 SASEGT. The chain's CDR3 is CASSQTRRGGTQYF. In DNA form, the CDR3 reads TGTGCCAGCAGTCAAACGAGGCGGGGCGGGACCCAGTACTTC.